The clone carrying this TCR beta chain was counted between two and nine times. Germline-derived CDR1 and CDR2 are LGHDT and YNNKEL (reference sequence). This CDR3 spans 13 amino acids. TCRdb reprocessed the 5' RACE reads with MiXCR, giving one entry per CDR3 protein. The sample contains around 300,000 distinct CDR3 sequences, 13% of which appear only once. These data originate in a study of T-cell memory formation after mild COVID-19. This receptor was obtained from a man in his late teens or twenties who had mild COVID-19 (a few samples of this study predate the infection). Cell type and time point are not known. Sequencing input: PBMCs or a T cell subset sorted from them (not recorded which). This chain uses TRBV3-1 with TRBJ2-3; TRBD2 matches 8 bases. The CDR3 coding sequence is TGTGCTACCACGGGGGGGCCTACAGATACGCAGTATTTT. Translation: CATTGGPTDTQYF.